Listed below are T cell receptor beta chains from one sample, sequenced in a study of T cells after posttransplantation cyclophosphamide. Repertoires were generated with immunoSEQ multiplex PCR, while TCRdb's copy carries only in-frame clones and drops some. This table holds tens of thousands of clones, around 94% found once. The specimen was PBMCs. These receptors were collected from a woman between 45 and 65 years old in good health and a related stem cell transplant donor. Each CDR3 is given with its conserved first and last residue. D genes are given only for firm matches. Clone size is given for some rows only: seen once, a few or many times, or a class if the clone is expanded.

J: TRBJ1-2
size: .
D: TRBD1
V: TRBV4-2
DNA: TGTGCCAGCAGCCAATCTGGACAGGGAGGTAGCTATGGCTACACCTTC
CDR3: CASSQSGQGGSYGYTF

J: TRBJ1-4
size: .
D: TRBD1
V: TRBV28
DNA: TGTGCCAGCAGGGAGGGACAGGGGTACGAAAAACTGTTTTTT
CDR3: CASREGQGYEKLFF

J: TRBJ1-1
size: .
D: TRBD1
V: TRBV11-2
DNA: TGTGCCAGCAGCCATCACAGGGGTGAAGCTTTCTTT
CDR3: CASSHHRGEAFF

J: TRBJ2-5
size: .
D: .
V: TRBV18
DNA: TGTGCCAGCTCACTTTCGGAAGAGACCCAGTACTTC
CDR3: CASSLSEETQYF

J: TRBJ2-1
size: once
D: TRBD1
V: TRBV6-1
DNA: TGTGCCAGCAGTCGGGACAGGGATCCTTACAATGAGCAGTTCTTC
CDR3: CASSRDRDPYNEQFF

J: TRBJ1-6
size: .
D: .
V: TRBV28
DNA: TGTGCCAGCAGTCTGGGGGGGGATTCACCCCTCCACTTT
CDR3: CASSLGGDSPLHF

J: TRBJ2-6
size: .
D: .
V: TRBV2
DNA: TGTGCCAGCCGGGTGCCTGCCGACTCTGGGGCCAACGTCCTGACTTTC
CDR3: CASRVPADSGANVLTF

J: TRBJ2-1
size: .
D: TRBD2
V: TRBV6-1
DNA: TGTGCCAGCAGTGAAGCTGCTAGCGGGGGGGCAAATGAGCAGTTCTTC
CDR3: CASSEAASGGANEQFF

J: TRBJ1-1
size: .
D: .
V: TRBV7-9
DNA: TGTGCCAGCAGCTTAGTGGACACAACCACTGAAGCTTTCTTT
CDR3: CASSLVDTTTEAFF

J: TRBJ1-1
size: .
D: .
V: TRBV7-8
DNA: TGTGCCAGCAGCTTAAGACAGAACACTGAAGCTTTCTTT
CDR3: CASSLRQNTEAFF

J: TRBJ2-1
size: once
D: TRBD2
V: TRBV10-2
DNA: TGCGCCAGCAGGACTAGCGGGAGTTACAATGAGCAGTTCTTC
CDR3: CASRTSGSYNEQFF

J: TRBJ2-5
size: .
D: .
V: TRBV7-2
DNA: TGTGCCAGCAGCAAATCCTCGACAGTCCAAGAGACCCAGTACTTC
CDR3: CASSKSSTVQETQYF

J: TRBJ2-7
size: .
D: .
V: TRBV19
DNA: TGTGCCAGTAGTATTGCTAGAAATGAGGTCGAGCAGTACTTC
CDR3: CASSIARNEVEQYF

J: TRBJ1-2
size: .
D: TRBD1
V: TRBV10-1
DNA: TGCGCCAGCGGGGACAGGACCGACTATGGCTACACCTTC
CDR3: CASGDRTDYGYTF

J: TRBJ2-7
size: .
D: TRBD1
V: TRBV7-6
DNA: TGTGCCAGCAGCTTAGGAGGGGGACAGGACCTTCCCTACGAGCAGTACTTC
CDR3: CASSLGGGQDLPYEQYF

J: TRBJ1-5
size: .
D: TRBD1
V: TRBV5-5
DNA: TGTGCCAGCAGCATAAACAGGGGCACTCAGCCCCAGCATTTT
CDR3: CASSINRGTQPQHF

J: TRBJ2-2
size: .
D: .
V: TRBV19
DNA: TGTGCCAGTAGTATAGGCAGAAACACCGGGGAGCTGTTTTTT
CDR3: CASSIGRNTGELFF

J: TRBJ2-7
size: .
D: TRBD2
V: TRBV11-1
DNA: TGTGCCAGCAGCCAGCTAGCGGGAGACTTCGAGCAGTACTTC
CDR3: CASSQLAGDFEQYF

J: TRBJ1-5
size: .
D: .
V: TRBV6-1
DNA: TGTGCCACCGTGACACAGGGTTATAGCAATCAGCCCCAGCATTTT
CDR3: CATVTQGYSNQPQHF

J: TRBJ2-7
size: .
D: .
V: TRBV5-1
DNA: TGCGCCAGCAGCCGCAGCACCAGGTTGAGAGCTTACGAGCAGTACTTC
CDR3: CASSRSTRLRAYEQYF

J: TRBJ2-2
size: few
D: .
V: TRBV7-8
DNA: TGTGCCAGCAGCTTAACCGGGGGTCACGCGAACACCGGGGAGCTGTTTTTT
CDR3: CASSLTGGHANTGELFF

J: TRBJ1-3
size: .
D: .
V: TRBV21-1
DNA: TGTGCCAGCAGCAACCCCTACCGGGGGGGAAACACCATATATTTT
CDR3: CASSNPYRGGNTIYF

J: TRBJ1-2
size: .
D: .
V: TRBV6-5
DNA: TGTGCCAGCAGTTACACCCGGACACTCAAACCCGATGGCTACACCTTC
CDR3: CASSYTRTLKPDGYTF

J: TRBJ1-4
size: .
D: .
V: TRBV7-2
DNA: TGTGCCAGCAGCTTAATCGCGAGGGAGGGGGAAAAACTGTTTTTT
CDR3: CASSLIAREGEKLFF

J: TRBJ1-5
size: .
D: .
V: TRBV15
DNA: TGTGCCACCAGCAGAGATCAGATCAGATCGGGGAATCAGCCCCAGCATTTT
CDR3: CATSRDQIRSGNQPQHF

J: TRBJ2-3
size: .
D: TRBD2
V: TRBV27
DNA: TGTGCCAGCAGTTCCCTCATAGCGGGAGGGGGGAGAGATACGCAGTATTTT
CDR3: CASSSLIAGGGRDTQYF

J: TRBJ2-7
size: once
D: .
V: TRBV7-3
DNA: TGTGCCAGCAGCTTATCGTCCGGAGGCCAGCAGTACTTC
CDR3: CASSLSSGGQQYF

J: TRBJ2-3
size: .
D: TRBD2
V: TRBV27
DNA: TGTGCCAGCAGTTCAAAAGCGGGGGGGCAATCAGATACGCAGTATTTT
CDR3: CASSSKAGGQSDTQYF

J: TRBJ2-3
size: .
D: .
V: TRBV11-3
DNA: TGTGCCAGCAGCCGCGCTGGTCGGGGAGTTTCAGATACGCAGTATTTT
CDR3: CASSRAGRGVSDTQYF

J: TRBJ1-4
size: .
D: .
V: TRBV7-9
DNA: TGTGCCAGCAGCCCCCCCGAGGGAGGTGGGGATGAAAAACTGTTTTTT
CDR3: CASSPPEGGGDEKLFF

J: TRBJ1-4
size: .
D: TRBD1
V: TRBV29-1
DNA: TGCAGCGTTTACGGACAGGGGAACGAAAAACTGTTTTTT
CDR3: CSVYGQGNEKLFF

J: TRBJ1-1
size: .
D: .
V: TRBV21-1
DNA: TGTGCCAGCAGCAAAGTAAGGGGACAGGGGACGGCTGAAGCTTTCTTT
CDR3: CASSKVRGQGTAEAFF

J: TRBJ1-1
size: .
D: .
V: TRBV5-6
DNA: TGTGCCAGCAGCAACATACGGAGGATGCTAGGGGGGAACACTGAAGCTTTCTTT
CDR3: CASSNIRRMLGGNTEAFF

J: TRBJ2-7
size: .
D: TRBD1
V: TRBV18
DNA: TGTGCCAGCTCCCCCGGGACAGGGGGCTACGAGCAGTACTTC
CDR3: CASSPGTGGYEQYF

J: TRBJ2-3
size: .
D: TRBD2
V: TRBV10-2
DNA: TGCGCCAGCAGTGCTCTAGCGGGGGGGCCCGGAGATACGCAGTATTTT
CDR3: CASSALAGGPGDTQYF

J: TRBJ1-4
size: .
D: .
V: TRBV12-5
DNA: TGTGCTAGTGGGCGAACAGGGATAGATGAAAAACTGTTTTTT
CDR3: CASGRTGIDEKLFF

J: TRBJ2-7
size: .
D: .
V: TRBV2
DNA: TGTGCCAGCAGTGTGGAGTCCTACGAGCAGTACTTC
CDR3: CASSVESYEQYF